This T cell receptor (beta chain) was recorded in a study of T cell repertoires in cytomegalovirus infection. Via MiXCR, TCRdb re-called the reads, giving one row per CDR3 protein. Counted here are fewer than 400,000 distinct CDR3 sequences, 15% to 20% occurring once; the ten biggest clones make up 7.5% to 9.5%. CDR1 SGHAT and CDR2 FQDESV come from the germline V gene (reference sequence). Trimming removed 3 bases from V and 5 bases from J, with 13 bases in between. The CDR3 totals 15 residues. This clonotype was seen once. The sample was PBMCs. The V and J genes are TRBV11-1 and TRBJ2-2; D may be TRBD2 (6 bases). The receptor comes from a human donor in good health (CMV status not recorded). Some clones in this sample may be carry-over from other donors' samples. The CDR3 nucleotides are TGTGCCAGCAGCTTCAAGCGGGTCTTTACCGGGGAGCTGTTTTTT. Translated, it gives CASSFKRVFTGELFF.